The sample holds many counts of the clone carrying this TCR beta chain. This entry is derived from a study of Graves' ophthalmopathy and Graves' hyperthyroidism. Study overall: Pretreatment peripheral blood was obtained at initial diagnosis.

The V and J ends lost 3 bases and 6 bases, in that order; junction bases with no gene match: 9. CDR3 size: 16 residues. Per germline, CDR1 MDHEN and CDR2 SYDVKM. From RNA, the CDR3 regions of TCR beta chains were amplified and sequenced. An initial RT-PCR round employing HTBI primers preceded a second-round multiplex PCR. TCRdb re-analysed the multiplex PCR reads in MiXCR, keeping a single row per CDR3 protein. Here the sample spans 200,000 to 250,000 distinct CDR3 sequences, 29% being singletons. Sequences were obtained from peripheral blood. This clonotype originated in a man aged 50 to 59 with Graves' ophthalmopathy. J is TRBJ2-2 and V is TRBV28; TRBD2 matches at 8 bases. DNA for the CDR3: TGTGCCAGCAGTTTTTTTAGCGGGATCGGGTCCGGGGAGCTGTTTTTT. Residues: CASSFFSGIGSGELFF.